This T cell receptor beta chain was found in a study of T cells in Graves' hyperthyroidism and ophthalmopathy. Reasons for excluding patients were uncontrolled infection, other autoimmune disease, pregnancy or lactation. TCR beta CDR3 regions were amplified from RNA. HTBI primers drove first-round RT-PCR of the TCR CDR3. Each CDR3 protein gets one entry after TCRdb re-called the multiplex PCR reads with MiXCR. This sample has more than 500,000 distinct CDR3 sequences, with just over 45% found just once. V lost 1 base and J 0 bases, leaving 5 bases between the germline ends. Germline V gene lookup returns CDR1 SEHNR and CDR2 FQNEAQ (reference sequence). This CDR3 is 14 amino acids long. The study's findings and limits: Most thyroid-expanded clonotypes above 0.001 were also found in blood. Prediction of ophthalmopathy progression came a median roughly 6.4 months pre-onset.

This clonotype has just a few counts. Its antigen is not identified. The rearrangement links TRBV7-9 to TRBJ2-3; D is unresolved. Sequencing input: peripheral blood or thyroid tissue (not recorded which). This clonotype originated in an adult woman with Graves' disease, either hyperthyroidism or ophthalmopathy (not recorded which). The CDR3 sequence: CASSLGFSTDTQYF. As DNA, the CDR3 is TGTGCCAGCAGCTTAGGCTTCAGCACAGATACGCAGTATTTT.